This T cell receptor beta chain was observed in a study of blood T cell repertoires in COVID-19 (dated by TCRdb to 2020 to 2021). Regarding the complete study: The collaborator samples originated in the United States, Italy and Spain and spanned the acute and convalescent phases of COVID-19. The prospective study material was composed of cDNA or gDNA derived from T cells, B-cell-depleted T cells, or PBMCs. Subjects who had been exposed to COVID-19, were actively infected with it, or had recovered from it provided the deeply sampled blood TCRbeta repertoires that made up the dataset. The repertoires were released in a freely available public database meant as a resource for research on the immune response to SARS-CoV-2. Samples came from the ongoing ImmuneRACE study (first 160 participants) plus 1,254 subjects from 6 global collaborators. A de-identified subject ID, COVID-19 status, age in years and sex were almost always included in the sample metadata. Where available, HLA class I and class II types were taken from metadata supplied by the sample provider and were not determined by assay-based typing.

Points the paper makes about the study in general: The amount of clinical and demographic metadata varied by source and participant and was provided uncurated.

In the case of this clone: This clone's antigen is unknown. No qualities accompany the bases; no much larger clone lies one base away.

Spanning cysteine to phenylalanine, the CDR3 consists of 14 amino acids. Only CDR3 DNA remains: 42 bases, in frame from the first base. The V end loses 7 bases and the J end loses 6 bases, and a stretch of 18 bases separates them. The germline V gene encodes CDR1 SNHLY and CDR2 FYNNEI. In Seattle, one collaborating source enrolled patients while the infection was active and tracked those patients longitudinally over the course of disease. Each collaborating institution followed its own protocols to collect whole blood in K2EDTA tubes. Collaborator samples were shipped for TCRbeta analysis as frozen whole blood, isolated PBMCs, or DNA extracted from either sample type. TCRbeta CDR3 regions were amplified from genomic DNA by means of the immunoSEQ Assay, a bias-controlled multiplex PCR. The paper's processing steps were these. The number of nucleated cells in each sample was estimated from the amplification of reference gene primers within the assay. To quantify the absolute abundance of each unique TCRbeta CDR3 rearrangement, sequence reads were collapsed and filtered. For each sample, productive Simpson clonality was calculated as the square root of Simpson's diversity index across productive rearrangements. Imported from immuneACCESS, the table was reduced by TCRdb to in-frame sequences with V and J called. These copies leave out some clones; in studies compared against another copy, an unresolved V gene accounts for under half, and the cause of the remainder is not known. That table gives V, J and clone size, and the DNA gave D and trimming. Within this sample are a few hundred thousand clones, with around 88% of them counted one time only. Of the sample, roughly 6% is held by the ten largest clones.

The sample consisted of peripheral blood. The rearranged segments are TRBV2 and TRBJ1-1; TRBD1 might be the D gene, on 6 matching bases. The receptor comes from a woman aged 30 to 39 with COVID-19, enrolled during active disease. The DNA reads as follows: TGTGCCAGCAAACGACAGGAAGGGACCGCTGAAGCTTTCTTT. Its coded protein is CASKRQEGTAEAFF.